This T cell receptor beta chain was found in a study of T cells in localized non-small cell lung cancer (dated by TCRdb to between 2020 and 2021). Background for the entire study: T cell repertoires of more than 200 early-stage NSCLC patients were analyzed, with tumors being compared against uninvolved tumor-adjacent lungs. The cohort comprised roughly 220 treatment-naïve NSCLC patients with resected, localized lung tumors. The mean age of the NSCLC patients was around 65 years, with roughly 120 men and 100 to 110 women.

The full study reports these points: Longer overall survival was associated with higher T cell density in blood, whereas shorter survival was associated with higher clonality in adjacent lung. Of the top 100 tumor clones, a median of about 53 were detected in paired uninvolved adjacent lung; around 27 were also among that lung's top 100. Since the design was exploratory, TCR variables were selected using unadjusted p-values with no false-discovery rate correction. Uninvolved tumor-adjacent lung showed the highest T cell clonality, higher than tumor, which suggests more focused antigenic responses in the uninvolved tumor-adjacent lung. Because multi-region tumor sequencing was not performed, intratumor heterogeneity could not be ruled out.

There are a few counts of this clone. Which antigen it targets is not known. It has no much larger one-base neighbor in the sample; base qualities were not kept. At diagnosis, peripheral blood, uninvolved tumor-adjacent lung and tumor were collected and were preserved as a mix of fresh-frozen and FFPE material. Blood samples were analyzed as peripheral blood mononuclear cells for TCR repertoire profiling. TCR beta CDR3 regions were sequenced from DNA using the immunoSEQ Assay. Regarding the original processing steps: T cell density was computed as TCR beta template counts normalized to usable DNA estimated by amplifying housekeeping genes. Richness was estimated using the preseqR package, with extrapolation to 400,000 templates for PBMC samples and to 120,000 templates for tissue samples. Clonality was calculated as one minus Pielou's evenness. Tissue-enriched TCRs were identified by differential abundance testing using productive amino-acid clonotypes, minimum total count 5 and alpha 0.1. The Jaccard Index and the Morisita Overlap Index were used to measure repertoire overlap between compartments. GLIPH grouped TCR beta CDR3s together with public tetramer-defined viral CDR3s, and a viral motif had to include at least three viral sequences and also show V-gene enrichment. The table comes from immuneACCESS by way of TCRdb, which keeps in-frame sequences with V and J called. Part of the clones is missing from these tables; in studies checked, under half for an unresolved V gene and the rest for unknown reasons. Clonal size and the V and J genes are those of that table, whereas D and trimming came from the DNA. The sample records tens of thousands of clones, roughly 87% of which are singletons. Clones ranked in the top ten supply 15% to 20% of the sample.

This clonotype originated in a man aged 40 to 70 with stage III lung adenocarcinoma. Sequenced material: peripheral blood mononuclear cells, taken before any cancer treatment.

The CDR3 has the sequence CASSLDLGQGGSPLHF. At the DNA level, the sequence is TGTGCCAGCAGCTTAGATCTCGGACAGGGAGGTTCACCCCTCCACTTT. The chain links TRBV11-2 with TRBJ1-6, with TRBD1 matching 8 junction bases. Including the terminal cysteine and phenylalanine, the CDR3 comprises 16 residues. Only the CDR3 DNA stays, 48 bases, in frame from base 1. After removal of 0 bases from V and 9 bases from J, the junction retains 7 bases not matched to a gene. From a lookup of the germline V gene, CDR1 and CDR2 are SGHAT and FQNNGV.